The text below deals with one T cell receptor beta chain. Recovery among Cohort 3 donors was established by two negative PCRs, clearance, or symptom resolution. The data stem from a study of blood T cell repertoires in COVID-19. Overall study: COVID-19 samples from acute and convalescent phases originated in the United States, Italy and Spain. Nucleic acid was either cDNA or gDNA, and it came from T cells, B-cell-depleted T cells, or PBMCs.

The CDR3 totals 14 residues. V lost 5 bases to trimming and J lost 4 bases; unmatched junction nucleotides: 6. Germline V gives CDR1 SGHTA, CDR2 FQGTGA. Original methodology: Cell counts per sample came from amplifying reference gene primers. Sequencing used immunoSEQ multiplex PCR; TCRdb keeps in-frame clones, though not all of them. The V and J calls and clone size were taken over from that table, and D and trimming were inferred from the DNA. The data contain 180,000 or so clones, approximately 87% of them seen just once; the ten biggest clones take up approximately 4.4%. The rearrangement joins TRBV7-3 to TRBJ2-5; 8 positions match TRBD2. Sequenced input: PBMCs or T cells enriched from blood (not recorded which). The source is a woman between 45 and 60 years old who had recovered from COVID-19. In nucleotides, the CDR3 is TGTGCCAGCAGCCCGGGAGGGGGGGGAGAGACCCAGTACTTC. Translation gives CASSPGGGGETQYF.